This T cell receptor (beta chain) was captured in a study of early T cells in non-severe SARS-CoV-2 infection. Trimming pared 4 bases from V and 7 bases from J, leaving 13 bases between. In germline, CDR1 is MGHRA, CDR2 YSYEKL. The CDR3 has 14 residues. MiXCR, applied by TCRdb to the 5' RACE reads, yields one record per CDR3 protein. The sample carries 50,000 or so distinct CDR3 sequences, roughly 5.9% recorded once. Sequencing input: whole blood. This TCR was sampled from an adult who was a healthcare worker with PCR-confirmed SARS-CoV-2 infection or an uninfected control (not recorded which). The chain uses TRBV4-1 and TRBJ2-2; the D is unclear. The CDR3 region is CASSLRDEYGELFF. In DNA, the CDR3 is TGCGCCAGCAGCCTAAGGGATGAATACGGGGAGCTGTTTTTT.